This entry concerns a single T cell receptor beta chain. Donors were grouped by their self-reported clinical history. This CDR3 region has 14 residues. After removal of 5 bases from V and 4 bases from J, the junction contained 5 bases not matched to a gene. CDR1 and CDR2 from the germline V gene are SGHRS and YFSETQ. This specimen belongs to a study of blood T cell repertoires in COVID-19. Turning to the study itself: Samples of COVID-19 (acute and convalescent) were obtained from the United States, Italy and Spain. In each case, the material was cDNA or gDNA derived from T cells, B-cell-depleted T cells, or PBMCs.

The table came from immunoSEQ multiplex PCR; TCRdb's copy has only in-frame clones and leaves some out. The sample has 360,000 or so clones; around 86% are singletons. This receptor was taken from a woman aged 50 to 60 who had recovered from COVID-19. The material sequenced was PBMCs or T cells enriched from blood (not recorded which). The chain joins TRBV5-1 to TRBJ1-3, with TRBD1 matching over 8 bases. The DNA for the CDR3 is TGCGCCAGCAGAGCTGGGACAGGAGGAAACACCATATATTTT. As protein: CASRAGTGGNTIYF.